This T cell receptor (beta chain) was observed in a study of OX40 agonist ivuxolimab in advanced cancers. Study context: Partial responses were achieved by three patients: one hepatocellular carcinoma, two cutaneous melanoma. Study results and caveats: CD8+ T cells were the subset that, on average, had more expanded clones than CD4+. There was clonal expansion of CD4+ and CD8+ blood T cells by week 6 at 0.1 to 3.0 mg/kg.

This clone has only one observation. Antigen: not known. The protocol was immunoSEQ multiplex PCR, while the TCRdb copy is restricted to in-frame clones and leaves out a portion. The sample has roughly 60,000 clones; 86% are singletons. The germline V gene has CDR1 SGHTA and CDR2 FQGNSA. The CDR3 is 15 amino acids. V lost 5 bases to trimming and J lost 0 bases, with 13 bases between them. Source: CD4+ or CD8+ T cells sorted from blood, taken in a trial of the OX40 agonist ivuxolimab. This chain connects TRBV7-2 to TRBJ2-5, with D maybe TRBD2 (5 bases). This clonotype was obtained from an adult with an advanced solid tumor such as melanoma, head and neck, liver or kidney cancer. The CDR3 nucleotides read TGTGCCAGCAGCCCCCGGACTGGGTACCAAGAGACCCAGTACTTC. The encoded protein is CASSPRTGYQETQYF.